This is a list of T cell receptor beta chains from one sample in a study of CD8 T cells in ankylosing spondylitis. TCRdb redid the calling of the 5' RACE reads with MiXCR, one entry per CDR3 protein. Of some 840,000 distinct CDR3 sequences listed, 10% to 15% are singletons. The sequenced sample was blood, either unsorted or a sorted T cell fraction (not recorded which). The receptors were gathered from a male donor with ankylosing spondylitis. The CDR3 runs from the conserved cysteine through the conserved F or W. D genes are given only for firm matches. Rows give clone size only sometimes, using once, few, many, or a class for an expanded clone.

J gene: TRBJ1-4
D gene: -
clone size: -
V gene: TRBV4-1
CDR3 DNA: TGCGCCAGCAGCCTGACAGGCGGGGGGGCAACTAATGAAAAACTGTTTTTT
CDR3 protein: CASSLTGGGATNEKLFF

J gene: TRBJ2-7
D gene: -
clone size: -
V gene: TRBV9
CDR3 DNA: TGTGCCAGCAGCCGGGACACGAACTACGAGCAGTACTTC
CDR3 protein: CASSRDTNYEQYF

J gene: TRBJ2-6
D gene: -
clone size: few
V gene: TRBV5-4
CDR3 DNA: TGTGCCAGCGGCACGGTTTCTGGGGCCAACGTCCTGACTTTC
CDR3 protein: CASGTVSGANVLTF

J gene: TRBJ2-7
D gene: TRBD2
clone size: -
V gene: TRBV5-6
CDR3 DNA: TGTGCCAGCAGCTTCCGGGCGGGAGTGTACGAGCAGTACTTC
CDR3 protein: CASSFRAGVYEQYF

J gene: TRBJ2-5
D gene: TRBD2
clone size: few
V gene: TRBV20-1
CDR3 DNA: TGCAGTGCTAGAGAGGGCGGGGGGGCCGGTGAGACCCAGTACTTC
CDR3 protein: CSAREGGGAGETQYF

J gene: TRBJ2-7
D gene: -
clone size: -
V gene: TRBV19
CDR3 DNA: TGTGCCAGTAGTATAGGGGCAAAACTCCCGGCTCGGTCCCTGGAGCAGTACTTC
CDR3 protein: CASSIGAKLPARSLEQYF

J gene: TRBJ2-3
D gene: TRBD1
clone size: few
V gene: TRBV20-1
CDR3 DNA: TGCAGTGCTGCAACTCCGGGACAGGGGACGTTAGATACGCAGTATTTT
CDR3 protein: CSAATPGQGTLDTQYF

J gene: TRBJ1-1
D gene: -
clone size: few
V gene: TRBV7-2
CDR3 DNA: TGTGCCAGCAGCTCCATTAGGGGCACTGAAGCTTTCTTT
CDR3 protein: CASSSIRGTEAFF

J gene: TRBJ2-5
D gene: -
clone size: few
V gene: TRBV6-2/TRBV6-3
CDR3 DNA: TGTGCCAGCACTAACAGGGTCCTTTACCAAGAGACCCAGTACTTC
CDR3 protein: CASTNRVLYQETQYF

J gene: TRBJ2-7
D gene: -
clone size: few
V gene: TRBV12-3/TRBV12-4
CDR3 DNA: TGTGCCAGCAGTCGAGGAGGGGACCTCTCCTACGAGCAGTACTTC
CDR3 protein: CASSRGGDLSYEQYF

J gene: TRBJ2-3
D gene: -
clone size: -
V gene: TRBV18
CDR3 DNA: TGTGCCAGCTCACCAGGGGCTTGGACTCGCACAGATACGCAGTATTTT
CDR3 protein: CASSPGAWTRTDTQYF

J gene: TRBJ2-3
D gene: -
clone size: -
V gene: TRBV6-1
CDR3 DNA: TGTGCCAGCTTCCGGCGCGGTGTCGTCACAGTTACGCAGTATTTT
CDR3 protein: CASFRRGVVTVTQYF

J gene: TRBJ1-1
D gene: -
clone size: few
V gene: TRBV3-1
CDR3 DNA: TGTGCCAGCAGTTTATTACAGGGTCTCACTGAAGCTTTCTTT
CDR3 protein: CASSLLQGLTEAFF

J gene: TRBJ2-7
D gene: TRBD2
clone size: -
V gene: TRBV24-1
CDR3 DNA: TGTGCCACCAGTGATCCGGGGGAGGGGCACGAGCAGTGCTTC
CDR3 protein: CATSDPGEGHEQCF

J gene: TRBJ1-1
D gene: -
clone size: -
V gene: TRBV28
CDR3 DNA: TGTGCCAGCAGTTTTCATATTCGGGTCGGGAACACTGAAGCTTTCTTT
CDR3 protein: CASSFHIRVGNTEAFF

J gene: TRBJ2-1
D gene: -
clone size: many
V gene: TRBV5-1
CDR3 DNA: TGCGCCAGCAGCTTGCGACCGAGCTCCTACAATGAGCAGTTCTTC
CDR3 protein: CASSLRPSSYNEQFF

J gene: TRBJ2-1
D gene: -
clone size: few
V gene: TRBV28
CDR3 DNA: TGTGCCAGCAGGCTATTGGCCCCCAGCTCCTACAATGAGCAGTTCTTC
CDR3 protein: CASRLLAPSSYNEQFF

J gene: TRBJ2-3
D gene: TRBD1
clone size: -
V gene: TRBV24-1
CDR3 DNA: TGTGCCACCGGGGGAGTGGGGACAGGGGGAGATACGCAGTATTTT
CDR3 protein: CATGGVGTGGDTQYF

J gene: TRBJ2-7
D gene: -
clone size: -
V gene: TRBV20-1
CDR3 DNA: TGCAGTGCTTTACGGGACTCCAGCTCCTACGAGCAGTACTTC
CDR3 protein: CSALRDSSSYEQYF

J gene: TRBJ2-3
D gene: -
clone size: -
V gene: TRBV10-3
CDR3 DNA: TGTGCCAGCCGGGACTTAAATACAGATACGCAGTATTTT
CDR3 protein: CASRDLNTDTQYF

J gene: TRBJ1-1
D gene: -
clone size: many
V gene: TRBV12-3/TRBV12-4
CDR3 DNA: TGTGCCAGCCGTCGCTCGAACACTGAAGCTTTCTTT
CDR3 protein: CASRRSNTEAFF

J gene: TRBJ2-1
D gene: -
clone size: -
V gene: TRBV20-1
CDR3 DNA: TGCAGTGCTAGTCCAGATGCCGGGACAGAGCAGTTCTTC
CDR3 protein: CSASPDAGTEQFF

J gene: TRBJ2-3
D gene: -
clone size: few
V gene: TRBV20-1
CDR3 DNA: TGCAGTGCCGCGGTCCCGACAGATACGCAGTATTTT
CDR3 protein: CSAAVPTDTQYF

J gene: TRBJ1-2
D gene: -
clone size: many
V gene: TRBV10-3
CDR3 DNA: TGTGCCATCAGCTTCTCCCAGGGGACGGACGGCTACACCTTC
CDR3 protein: CAISFSQGTDGYTF

J gene: TRBJ1-4
D gene: -
clone size: few
V gene: TRBV7-2
CDR3 DNA: TGTGCCAGCAGCTTACAAGTCGGTCAGGGAGGTGAAAAACTGTTTTTT
CDR3 protein: CASSLQVGQGGEKLFF

J gene: TRBJ2-1
D gene: TRBD1
clone size: many
V gene: TRBV5-6
CDR3 DNA: TGTGCCAGCAGCTTCTCCGGGACAGGGAAGGGTGAGCAGTTCTTC
CDR3 protein: CASSFSGTGKGEQFF

J gene: TRBJ2-1
D gene: TRBD1
clone size: many
V gene: TRBV5-6
CDR3 DNA: TGTGCCAGCAGCTTCTATACAGGGGCAGGGGTCTTC
CDR3 protein: CASSFYTGAGVF

J gene: TRBJ2-7
D gene: -
clone size: few
V gene: TRBV11-2
CDR3 DNA: TGTGCCAGCAGCTTAATGGAAAGGGGGAATTCCGAGCAGTACTTC
CDR3 protein: CASSLMERGNSEQYF

J gene: TRBJ2-7
D gene: TRBD1
clone size: few
V gene: TRBV7-6
CDR3 DNA: TGTGCCAGCAGCTTAGGAGGGACAGGGTTCTACGAGCAGTACTTC
CDR3 protein: CASSLGGTGFYEQYF

J gene: TRBJ2-3
D gene: -
clone size: -
V gene: TRBV20-1
CDR3 DNA: TGCAGTGCTAGAGCGCACAGATCCTGGGATACGCAGTATTTT
CDR3 protein: CSARAHRSWDTQYF

J gene: TRBJ2-2
D gene: -
clone size: -
V gene: TRBV2
CDR3 DNA: TGTGCCAGCTTCCTCGGGGCAGGCCCCGGGGAGCTGTTTTTT
CDR3 protein: CASFLGAGPGELFF

J gene: TRBJ2-7
D gene: -
clone size: few
V gene: TRBV28
CDR3 DNA: TGTGCCAGCAGTCCCGGACTGATCTACGAGCAGTACTTC
CDR3 protein: CASSPGLIYEQYF

J gene: TRBJ2-1
D gene: TRBD2
clone size: -
V gene: TRBV28
CDR3 DNA: TGTGCCAGCAGTTTCGGGGGGAGTAATAGCAATGAGCAGTTCTTC
CDR3 protein: CASSFGGSNSNEQFF

J gene: TRBJ1-2
D gene: -
clone size: -
V gene: TRBV11-1
CDR3 DNA: TGTGCCAGCAGCCGGGGAGGGGTCTATGGCTACACCTTC
CDR3 protein: CASSRGGVYGYTF

J gene: TRBJ2-2
D gene: TRBD2
clone size: few
V gene: TRBV20-1
CDR3 DNA: TGCAGTGCTAGAGGGACTAGCGGGAGCAGGGGGTTCGGGGAGCTGTTTTTT
CDR3 protein: CSARGTSGSRGFGELFF

J gene: TRBJ1-6
D gene: -
clone size: -
V gene: TRBV9
CDR3 DNA: TGTGCCAGCAGCGTAGGCCAGGACTACTCCTATAATTCACCCCTCCACTTT
CDR3 protein: CASSVGQDYSYNSPLHF

J gene: TRBJ2-5
D gene: -
clone size: -
V gene: TRBV7-7
CDR3 DNA: TGTGCTAGCAGTCGAGCACTTCTGGAGACCCAGTACTTC
CDR3 protein: CASSRALLETQYF

J gene: TRBJ2-2
D gene: -
clone size: -
V gene: TRBV6-2/TRBV6-3
CDR3 DNA: TGTGCCAGCAGTGAGGACTACACGTGCGAGCTGTTTTTT
CDR3 protein: CASSEDYTCELFF

J gene: TRBJ2-7
D gene: TRBD2
clone size: few
V gene: TRBV27
CDR3 DNA: TGTGCCAGCAGTTTGGTAGCGGGAGGATCCGGCTACGAGCAGTACTTC
CDR3 protein: CASSLVAGGSGYEQYF

J gene: TRBJ2-1
D gene: -
clone size: -
V gene: TRBV6-1
CDR3 DNA: TGTGCCAGCAGCGATACAACCGGGACACCCGAGTTCTTC
CDR3 protein: CASSDTTGTPEFF

J gene: TRBJ2-7
D gene: -
clone size: many
V gene: TRBV29-1
CDR3 DNA: TGCAGCGTGAAAGGGACCCTGAGTGGGTCCGAGCAGTACTTC
CDR3 protein: CSVKGTLSGSEQYF

J gene: TRBJ2-2
D gene: TRBD2
clone size: -
V gene: TRBV12-3/TRBV12-4
CDR3 DNA: TGTGCCAGCATGTACGGGACTAGCAGCGCGAACACCGGGGAGCTGTTTTTT
CDR3 protein: CASMYGTSSANTGELFF

J gene: TRBJ1-1
D gene: -
clone size: many
V gene: TRBV29-1
CDR3 DNA: TGCAGCGTTGAGCGCAGCTCTAACACTGAAGCTTTCTTT
CDR3 protein: CSVERSSNTEAFF

J gene: TRBJ1-2
D gene: -
clone size: many
V gene: TRBV4-1
CDR3 DNA: TGCGCCAGCAGCCCCCGAGGGATAGGTGGCTACACCTTC
CDR3 protein: CASSPRGIGGYTF

J gene: TRBJ2-4
D gene: TRBD1
clone size: many
V gene: TRBV27
CDR3 DNA: TGTGCCACCAGGGGGTCCGCCAAAAACATTCAGTACTTC
CDR3 protein: CATRGSAKNIQYF

J gene: TRBJ2-7
D gene: -
clone size: -
V gene: TRBV20-1
CDR3 DNA: TGCAGTGCTGACTCCGGGACTGCCATATTTAGGATGTGGGAGCAGTACTTC
CDR3 protein: CSADSGTAIFRMWEQYF

J gene: TRBJ2-3
D gene: -
clone size: -
V gene: TRBV6-1
CDR3 DNA: TGTGCCAGCAGTGAAGCGTGGGGGGACGGCACAGATACGCAGTATTTT
CDR3 protein: CASSEAWGDGTDTQYF

J gene: TRBJ2-1
D gene: -
clone size: -
V gene: TRBV24-1
CDR3 DNA: TGTGCCACCAGCCTCGGGGCGTACAATGAGCAGTTCTTC
CDR3 protein: CATSLGAYNEQFF

J gene: TRBJ2-1
D gene: TRBD2
clone size: -
V gene: TRBV24-1
CDR3 DNA: TGTGCCACCAGTGACCCACTAGCGGGGTCCTACAATGAGCAGTTCTTC
CDR3 protein: CATSDPLAGSYNEQFF

J gene: TRBJ1-5
D gene: -
clone size: -
V gene: TRBV6-1
CDR3 DNA: TGTGCCAGCAGGGTGGACAGAGGCAATCAGCCCCAGCATTTT
CDR3 protein: CASRVDRGNQPQHF

J gene: TRBJ1-1
D gene: -
clone size: few
V gene: TRBV7-9
CDR3 DNA: TGTGCCAGCAGCTTATGGGGCCGCAGGGATACCACTGAAGCTTTCTTT
CDR3 protein: CASSLWGRRDTTEAFF

J gene: TRBJ2-7
D gene: -
clone size: -
V gene: TRBV5-5
CDR3 DNA: TGTGCCAGCAGCTTGTATTACAACGAGCAGTACTTC
CDR3 protein: CASSLYYNEQYF

J gene: TRBJ2-1
D gene: TRBD2
clone size: many
V gene: TRBV6-2/TRBV6-3
CDR3 DNA: TGTGCCAGCAGTTACTTGGCGGGAGGGGGCTCCTACAATGAGCAGTTCTTC
CDR3 protein: CASSYLAGGGSYNEQFF

J gene: TRBJ2-2
D gene: -
clone size: few
V gene: TRBV27
CDR3 DNA: TGTGCCAGCAGTTTTGGGGCGAACACCGGGGAGCTGTTTTTT
CDR3 protein: CASSFGANTGELFF

J gene: TRBJ2-7
D gene: -
clone size: few
V gene: TRBV6-1
CDR3 DNA: TGTGCCAGCAGTGACCACGACAGGCCGTACGAGCAGTACTTC
CDR3 protein: CASSDHDRPYEQYF

J gene: TRBJ1-1
D gene: TRBD1
clone size: -
V gene: TRBV6-1
CDR3 DNA: TGTGCCAGCAGTGCTTGGGACGGGACAGTGAACACTGAAGCTTTCTTT
CDR3 protein: CASSAWDGTVNTEAFF

J gene: TRBJ2-5
D gene: -
clone size: many
V gene: TRBV7-2
CDR3 DNA: TGTGCCAGCAGCTTAGCAGTGACCCAGTACTTC
CDR3 protein: CASSLAVTQYF

J gene: TRBJ2-1
D gene: -
clone size: few
V gene: TRBV10-2
CDR3 DNA: TGCGCCAGCGCGGGACCCGAGCAGTTCTTC
CDR3 protein: CASAGPEQFF

J gene: TRBJ1-1
D gene: -
clone size: many
V gene: TRBV12-3/TRBV12-4
CDR3 DNA: TGTGCCAGCAGGAAATCGACAGATGTTGAAGCTTTCTTT
CDR3 protein: CASRKSTDVEAFF

J gene: TRBJ2-2
D gene: -
clone size: -
V gene: TRBV5-1
CDR3 DNA: TGCGCCAGCAGCTGGACAGTTCGGAACACCGGGGAGCTGTTTTTT
CDR3 protein: CASSWTVRNTGELFF